This T cell receptor beta chain was found in a study of blood T cell repertoires in COVID-19. The wider study: T cells, B-cell-depleted T cells, or PBMCs supplied cDNA or gDNA.

Using immunoSEQ multiplex PCR, the repertoire was profiled, and TCRdb retains in-frame clones only, with some absent. The repertoire includes more than 350,000 clones, over 75% of them detected once, and 1.4% sits in the top ten. Participants were aged roughly 18 to 95 years, lived in 20 to 30 US areas, and enrolled virtually. The germline V and J ends were trimmed by 0 bases and 6 bases, with 27 bases remaining between them. In germline, CDR1 is MGHRA, CDR2 YSYEKL. The CDR3 has 20 amino acids. This sequence originates from a woman under 30 who had been exposed to COVID-19. The rearrangement uses TRBV4-1 and TRBJ2-1, with D tentatively TRBD2 (6 bases). The sample comprised PBMCs or T cells enriched from blood (not recorded which). The CDR3 protein is CASSQDRDLGSGVPVNEQFF. Here the CDR3 DNA reads TGCGCCAGCAGCCAAGACCGAGACCTAGGATCGGGAGTGCCGGTCAATGAGCAGTTCTTC.